The clone carrying this TCR beta chain was detected only a few times. No antigen is known for it. This specimen comes from a study of cytomegalovirus exposure and HLA in healthy donors. Study background: When over 300 donors were genotyped, roughly 82% of them were found to fall in the Caucasian-associated ancestry cluster. Notes on the study in general: Cytomegalovirus association was listed for about 180 TCR beta chains. Among CMV-associated TCR beta chains, most appeared HLA-restricted in a later analysis.

Germline V lookup: CDR1 MDHEN, CDR2 SYDVKM. V was pared by 6 bases and J by 0 bases, with 14 bases between. This CDR3 contains 16 residues. Primers: 60 Vbeta forward and 13 Jbeta reverse. Produced via immunoSEQ multiplex PCR; TCRdb's table is partial and in-frame only. Among 80,000 to 95,000 clones, approximately 71% were seen once, and the ten largest hold roughly 15%. Material: PBMCs. The source of this sequence is a woman aged 18-35 years in good health and CMV-seropositive. The chain has TRBV28 and TRBJ1-4; the D is unclear. For the CDR3, the DNA is TGTGCCAGCAGACCAGTTACAGAAACAACTAATGAAAAACTGTTTTTT. It codes for CASRPVTETTNEKLFF.